These T cell receptor beta chains were read from a single sample in a study of regulatory T cells in long-lasting Graves disease. Via MiXCR, TCRdb re-called the multiplex PCR reads, giving one row per CDR3 protein. Of hundreds of thousands of distinct CDR3 sequences in the sample, more than 15% are singletons; the top ten hold 20% to 25%. The sample also formed part of further work on T cells in Graves' hyperthyroidism and ophthalmopathy.

The sample consisted of peripheral blood mononuclear cells (PBMCs), taken at new diagnosis, from a patient treated with antithyroid drugs. Source of these receptors: a woman aged 35-65 years with Graves disease. Each CDR3 is given with its conserved first and last residue. D genes are given only for firm matches.

d_gene	v_gene	j_gene	CDR3aa
NA	TRBV6-1	TRBJ1-3	CASSEGFGSGNTIYF
NA	TRBV10-3	TRBJ2-5	CAITRETQYF
NA	TRBV6-1	TRBJ1-2	CASIGQSFYGYTF
NA	TRBV4-1	TRBJ1-3	CASSQDLQGRIYF
NA	TRBV12-3/TRBV12-4	TRBJ2-6	CASTDPLLGAGANVLTF
NA	TRBV7-8	TRBJ2-7	CASAPRDSNYEQYF
TRBD1	TRBV12-5	TRBJ2-3	CASGLHFGQGASAGGIDTQYF
TRBD2	TRBV10-3	TRBJ2-1	CAISVTAGGNNEQFF
NA	TRBV11-2	TRBJ2-5	CASKGGGGVQETQYF
NA	TRBV28	TRBJ1-1	CASSLYGHKNTEAFF
NA	TRBV28	TRBJ2-4	CASSNRRGAKNIQYF
NA	TRBV11-2	TRBJ2-6	CASSVLLSGANVLTF
NA	TRBV3-1	TRBJ2-2	CASSQVGLTGELFF
NA	TRBV12-3/TRBV12-4	TRBJ1-1	CASSALSTEAFF
TRBD1	TRBV5-1	TRBJ1-5	CASSLEGQGNQPQHF
NA	TRBV20-1	TRBJ1-5	CGALTGSNQPQHF
TRBD2	TRBV6-1	TRBJ2-3	CASSRTSGGLASTDTQYF
NA	TRBV12-3/TRBV12-4	TRBJ1-5	CASSLRTGITANQPQHF
NA	TRBV3-1	TRBJ2-5	CASSQSEGRRETQYF
TRBD1	TRBV10-3	TRBJ1-2	CAISEQGRYGYTF
NA	TRBV5-1	TRBJ1-3	CASSLAPSTGNTIYF
NA	TRBV7-3	TRBJ2-5	CASSPFEYF
NA	TRBV10-3	TRBJ1-2	CAISSQTYGYTF
NA	TRBV7-8	TRBJ1-5	CASSYTTDQPQHF
NA	TRBV6-1	TRBJ1-3	CASAGPQKGNTIYF
NA	TRBV12-3/TRBV12-4	TRBJ1-1	CASSRQSENTEAFF
NA	TRBV5-1	TRBJ1-1	CASSGGRTTGTEAFF
NA	TRBV7-9	TRBJ2-1	CASSLAPRYNEQFF
NA	TRBV9	TRBJ1-1	CASSVDSGRTEVFF
TRBD1	TRBV6-2/TRBV6-3	TRBJ2-2	CALQGPTNTGELFF
TRBD1	TRBV4-2	TRBJ1-3	CASSQVQGQSSGNTIYF
NA	TRBV6-1	TRBJ1-1	CAGAEDMNTEAFF
NA	TRBV18	TRBJ1-2	CASSPDSGYTF
TRBD2	TRBV20-1	TRBJ2-5	CSASRLRTSGQETQYF
NA	TRBV27	TRBJ1-6	CASSLNRADSPLHF
NA	TRBV20-1	TRBJ2-7	CSARDQGHEQYF
NA	TRBV19	TRBJ1-4	CASSIRVSATNEKLFF
NA	TRBV12-3/TRBV12-4	TRBJ2-1	CASSSYLSYNEQFF
TRBD1	TRBV6-2/TRBV6-3	TRBJ1-1	CASRQIGQGSSFF
NA	TRBV28	TRBJ2-2	CASSPPISGYFGELFF
TRBD2	TRBV3-1	TRBJ2-1	CASSQDLAGGDEQFF
NA	TRBV14	TRBJ2-5	CASSRDLVETQYF
NA	TRBV12-3/TRBV12-4	TRBJ1-2	CASTIMSSQTAGYTF
NA	TRBV20-1	TRBJ2-2	CSARGGGNTGELFF
NA	TRBV2	TRBJ2-5	CASEEQEETQYF
NA	TRBV9	TRBJ1-1	CASSVDSGMNTEAFF
TRBD2	TRBV20-1	TRBJ2-3	CSARDPRGGGDTQYF
NA	TRBV12-3/TRBV12-4	TRBJ1-1	CASSPLTGTNTEAFF
NA	TRBV14	TRBJ1-2	CASSLAGGPSGYGYTF
TRBD1	TRBV6-2/TRBV6-3	TRBJ1-2	CASSDVRQGGNYGYTF
TRBD1	TRBV6-2/TRBV6-3	TRBJ1-5	CASSSPTGYQPQHF
NA	TRBV4-2	TRBJ1-2	CASSRGGNRGYTF
NA	TRBV10-2	TRBJ2-5	CASSVLGLQETQYF
TRBD1	TRBV6-1	TRBJ2-2	CASSDTGQGIIGELFF
NA	TRBV5-1	TRBJ1-1	CASSFPGYTEAFF
NA	TRBV2	TRBJ2-5	CASHLSPIQETQYF